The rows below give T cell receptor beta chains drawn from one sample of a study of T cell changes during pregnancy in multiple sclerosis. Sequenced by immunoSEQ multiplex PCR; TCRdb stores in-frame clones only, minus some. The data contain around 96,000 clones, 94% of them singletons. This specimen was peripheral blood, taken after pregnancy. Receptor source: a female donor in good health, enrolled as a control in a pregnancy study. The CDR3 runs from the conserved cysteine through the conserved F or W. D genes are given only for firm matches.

DNA: TGCGCCAGCAGCCAGACGCGGGGGGTCTACAATGAGCAGTTCTTC; CDR3: CASSQTRGVYNEQFF; D: TRBD2; J: TRBJ2-1; V: TRBV4-1
DNA: TGTGCCAGCAGCCGCGGATATGATGAGCAGTTCTTC; CDR3: CASSRGYDEQFF; D: -; J: TRBJ2-1; V: TRBV7-6
DNA: TGTGCCAGTAGTATAGTTGGGACAGGCGGAGGGACCACTGAAGCTTTCTTT; CDR3: CASSIVGTGGGTTEAFF; D: TRBD1; J: TRBJ1-1; V: TRBV19
DNA: TGTGCCAGTAGTATAAGAGGCAGCTTAGCTAACTATGGCTACACCTTC; CDR3: CASSIRGSLANYGYTF; D: -; J: TRBJ1-2; V: TRBV19
DNA: TGTGCCAGCAGTTTACGGGACAGGGGGAGGGACACTGAAGCTTTCTTT; CDR3: CASSLRDRGRDTEAFF; D: TRBD1; J: TRBJ1-1; V: TRBV27
DNA: TGTGCCAGCGGGAGGTTCTCTGGGGCCAACGTCCTGACTTTC; CDR3: CASGRFSGANVLTF; D: -; J: TRBJ2-6; V: TRBV9
DNA: TGCGCCAGCAGCTATTCAGGGTGGGGAGAGACCCAGTACTTC; CDR3: CASSYSGWGETQYF; D: -; J: TRBJ2-5; V: TRBV5-1
DNA: TGCGCCAGCAGCTTGGATAGCGGGAGGGCCTCGGATACGCAGTATTTT; CDR3: CASSLDSGRASDTQYF; D: TRBD2; J: TRBJ2-3; V: TRBV5-1
DNA: TGCGCCAGCAGCTCCGCGTTGGGGGCTGGTGGCTACACCTTC; CDR3: CASSSALGAGGYTF; D: -; J: TRBJ1-2; V: TRBV5-1
DNA: TGTGCCAGCAGCTTGCGAGTTCTAGTCGAGGATAGCTACAATGAGCAGTTCTTC; CDR3: CASSLRVLVEDSYNEQFF; D: -; J: TRBJ2-1; V: TRBV5-5
DNA: TGTGCCAGCAGCCTGGCCCTAGAGACCCAGTACTTC; CDR3: CASSLALETQYF; D: -; J: TRBJ2-5; V: TRBV5-6